This T cell receptor beta chain was documented in a study of T cells after yellow fever vaccination (dated by TCRdb to between 2019 and 2020). Regarding the complete study: The SMART-Seq v4 Ultra Low Input RNA kit was used to prepare libraries from fractions with low cell numbers. To follow T-cell clones before and after both primary and booster YFV17D yellow fever vaccination, bulk TCR alpha and beta repertoires underwent longitudinal sequencing. The cohort comprised two healthy male donors, one aged 18 to 30 and one aged 30 to 40 years. Blood samples were taken at several timepoints before and after primary and secondary immunization, and bulk PBMC replicates and cell subsets were isolated. Results the study describes overall, beyond this receptor: A small share of clonotypes occurred in both CD4 and CD8 compartments, likely arising from convergent recombination. Most clones expanded after primary vaccination were re-detected after the booster (about 95% of CD4 and around 86% of CD8), suggesting broad memory maintenance. Compared with the primary T-cell response, the secondary T-cell response was weaker but faster, peaking on day 5 rather than day 15. Computational filtering was required because FACS-sorted repertoires could contain abundant contaminating clonotypes from the bulk population. Because the study included only a couple of donors, the extent to which the findings can be generalized is limited.

The treatment or condition label corresponds to: live attenuated yellow fever vaccine strain. Two biological replicates of bulk PBMCs were collected at each blood-draw timepoint. PBMCs were isolated from peripheral blood using a standard Ficoll-Paque protocol. TriZol was used to extract RNA from bulk PBMCs, from CD4 and CD8 fractions, and from dextramer-positive and dextramer-negative fractions. Worth noting for this clonotype: What antigen it recognizes has not been identified. Within one base of it there is no much larger clone, and no base qualities were kept.

TCR cDNA was made using 5'RACE template switching, a step that added a universal primer site and unique molecular identifiers. Priming for cDNA synthesis came from both the TCR alpha and TCR beta constant segments. Libraries were amplified in two PCR steps, with sample barcodes and sequencing adapters added in the second step. Libraries were sequenced on Illumina HiSeq 2500 (2x100 bp) or NovaSeq (2x150 bp). The paper's data handling went like this. Demultiplexing of reads and collapsing into UMI consensus sequences were performed with MIGEC, and V(D)J alignment was carried out with MiXCR. Using edgeR on replicate PBMC samples, clonotypes were called vaccine-responding if FDR was below 0.01 and the log2 fold change was above 5 up to day 15. Bulk clonotypes were assigned CD4 or CD8 identity according to which sequenced CD4 or CD8 repertoire held them at higher abundance. TCRdb applied fastp at Q25 and MiXCR to the public reads, then kept only in-frame beta chains. Here each entry gathers all rows of one CDR3 protein and keeps the most common genes and DNA. These V and J calls are TCRdb output, not the study's own analysis. Present in this sample are some 500,000 distinct CDR3 sequences, approximately 13% of which were seen just once. The ten most abundant clones make up around 15% of the sample.

The CDR3 runs 13 amino acids, cysteine and phenylalanine included. The sequence is cut down to CDR3 DNA, 39 bases in frame from base 1. Trimming removed 7 bases from V and 3 bases from J, leaving 9 bases between the germline ends. CDR1 LGHDT and CDR2 YNNKEL are derived from the germline V gene (reference sequence). The sequence was obtained from a man in his thirties or forties who received the YFV17D yellow fever vaccine. The chain is encoded by TRBV3-1 joined to TRBJ1-4; no confident D gene assignment can be made. The source material was PBMCs, sampled on the day of the yellow fever booster vaccination. The sequenced DNA is TGTGCCAGCACAAGCCCCGCTAATGAAAAACTGTTTTTT. Translated, this is CASTSPANEKLFF.